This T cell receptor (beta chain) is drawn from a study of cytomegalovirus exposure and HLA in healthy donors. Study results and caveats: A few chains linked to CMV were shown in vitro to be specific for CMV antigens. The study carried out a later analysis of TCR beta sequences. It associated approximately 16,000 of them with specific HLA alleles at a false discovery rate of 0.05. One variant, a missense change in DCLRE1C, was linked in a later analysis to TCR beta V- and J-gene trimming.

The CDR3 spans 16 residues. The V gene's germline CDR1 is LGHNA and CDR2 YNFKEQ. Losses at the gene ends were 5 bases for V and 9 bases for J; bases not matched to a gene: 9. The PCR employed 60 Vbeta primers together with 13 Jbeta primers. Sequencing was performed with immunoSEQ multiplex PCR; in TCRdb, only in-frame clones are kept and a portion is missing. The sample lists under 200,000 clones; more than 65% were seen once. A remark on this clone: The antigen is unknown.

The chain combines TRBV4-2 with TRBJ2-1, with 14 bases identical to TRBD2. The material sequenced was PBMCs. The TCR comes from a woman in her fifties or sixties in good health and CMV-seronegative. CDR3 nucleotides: TGTGCCAGCAGCGGGCCCGGGACTAGCGGGAGCACTGAGCAGTTCTTC. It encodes CASSGPGTSGSTEQFF.